This entry describes one T cell receptor (beta chain). This clonotype occurred many times. Its antigen remains unidentified. No qualities accompany the bases; no much larger clone lies one base away. Receptor libraries were prepared by 5' RACE. The sample was run on a NextSeq 500. In the TCR library protocol, unique molecular identifiers were attached to individual cDNA molecules to correct for PCR bias and sequencing error. Sequencing covered both TCR alpha and beta chains, and within each sample the abundances of alpha and beta sequences were tightly co-correlated. The source study handled its data this way. Decombinator V4 was used to perform V gene, J gene and CDR3 annotation of TCR sequences. Expanded TCRs were defined as changing significantly between any two time points under a Poisson model with p below 0.0001. Abundances of TCRs were expressed as counts per million after normalisation to the total number of TCRs sequenced in each sample. MAIT TCRs were defined by TRAV1-2 paired with TRAJ12, TRAJ20 or TRAJ33, and iNKT TCRs by TRAV10 paired with TRAJ18. VDJdb, accessed on 1 November 2021, was searched for TCRs annotated for CMV, EBV and SARS-CoV-2, and TCRs annotated for more than one antigen were excluded. TCRdb itself trimmed the public reads at Q25 with fastp, ran MiXCR and retained productive beta chains. Every distinct CDR3 protein forms one entry, paired with its most common genes and DNA. These V and J calls rely on TCRdb rather than the paper's analysis. The sample table shows about 27,000 distinct CDR3 sequences, and about 5% are seen once. The top ten hold about 0.9% of the sample.

This specimen belongs to a study of early T cells in non-severe SARS-CoV-2 infection (dated by TCRdb to 2020 to 2022). In the study overall: Because TCR sequencing relied on bulk RNA taken from unsorted whole blood, pairing of alpha and beta chains was not possible.

A case-control design nested within a healthcare worker cohort in London, UK, was used, with weekly nasopharyngeal swab PCR tests and blood sampling performed. Between 23 and 31 March 2020, the week of the UK lockdown, healthcare workers were enrolled and then followed up weekly for as long as 16 weeks. The research as a whole found: VDJdb matching was skewed toward anti-spike CD8 responses and likely underestimated virus-specific expansions, missing private and CD4 specificities.

The germline V end is reduced by 0 bases and the J end by 3 bases; junction bases left unmatched: 2. From cysteine to phenylalanine, the CDR3 is 15 amino acids long. Only the CDR3 region is kept as DNA, spanning 45 bases read in frame from base 1. From the germline V gene, CDR1 is MNHEY and CDR2 is SVGAGI. Sequenced sample: whole blood. The receptor was derived from an adult who was a healthcare worker with PCR-confirmed SARS-CoV-2 infection or an uninfected control (not recorded which). In this chain, TRBV6-5 is recombined with TRBJ2-3, with TRBD2 identical over 8 junction bases. The nucleotide sequence reads as follows: TGTGCCAGCAGTTACTCCGGGGGGGGGACAGATACGCAGTATTTT. The translation is CASSYSGGGTDTQYF.